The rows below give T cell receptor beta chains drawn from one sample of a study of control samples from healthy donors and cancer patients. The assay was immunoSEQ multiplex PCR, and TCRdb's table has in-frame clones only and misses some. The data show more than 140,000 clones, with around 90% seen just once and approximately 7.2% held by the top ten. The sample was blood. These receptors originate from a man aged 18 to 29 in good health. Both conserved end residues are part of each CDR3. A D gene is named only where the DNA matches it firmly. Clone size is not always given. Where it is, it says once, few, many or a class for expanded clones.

CDR3nt: TGCAGTGCTAGTCCTGGGGGCCAGAACACCGGGGAGCTGTTTTTT
CDR3aa: CSASPGGQNTGELFF
d_gene: -
v_gene: TRBV20-1
abundance: -
j_gene: TRBJ2-2

CDR3nt: TGTGCTAGTGGTCCCGGACAGTTGGGAAACACCATATATTTT
CDR3aa: CASGPGQLGNTIYF
d_gene: -
v_gene: TRBV12-5
abundance: -
j_gene: TRBJ1-3

CDR3nt: TGTGCCAGCAGTGAAATCATCTCTGGGGCCAACGTCCTGACTTTC
CDR3aa: CASSEIISGANVLTF
d_gene: -
v_gene: TRBV2
abundance: -
j_gene: TRBJ2-6

CDR3nt: TGTGCCAGCACCCTTGGGGATGCGAGCTACACCTTC
CDR3aa: CASTLGDASYTF
d_gene: -
v_gene: TRBV2
abundance: -
j_gene: TRBJ1-2

CDR3nt: TGTGCCAGCCGCGGCGGGGGGTCGTACGAGCAGTACTTC
CDR3aa: CASRGGGSYEQYF
d_gene: TRBD2
v_gene: TRBV7-6
abundance: -
j_gene: TRBJ2-7

CDR3nt: TGTGCCAGCAGCGAATCACTTGGGAGGGCTGAAGCTTTCTTT
CDR3aa: CASSESLGRAEAFF
d_gene: -
v_gene: TRBV5-4
abundance: -
j_gene: TRBJ1-1

CDR3nt: TGTGCCAGCAGCAAGGCCCAGGATAATTCACCCCTCCACTTT
CDR3aa: CASSKAQDNSPLHF
d_gene: -
v_gene: TRBV6-2/TRBV6-3
abundance: -
j_gene: TRBJ1-6

CDR3nt: TGTGCCAGCTCACCACAGGCTAGCGGGGTAAGCTCCTACGAGCAGTACTTC
CDR3aa: CASSPQASGVSSYEQYF
d_gene: TRBD2
v_gene: TRBV18
abundance: once
j_gene: TRBJ2-7

CDR3nt: TGTGCCAGCAGCATACAAGCGGGGGGGAGTTTTCATACGCAGTATTTT
CDR3aa: CASSIQAGGSFHTQYF
d_gene: TRBD2
v_gene: TRBV7-2
abundance: once
j_gene: TRBJ2-3

CDR3nt: TGTGCCTGGGGACAGGGAGGGATCTATGGCTACACCTTC
CDR3aa: CAWGQGGIYGYTF
d_gene: TRBD1
v_gene: TRBV30
abundance: -
j_gene: TRBJ1-2

CDR3nt: TGTGCCAGTAGTATGTTTCGGGGCTCGAACACTGAAGCTTTCTTT
CDR3aa: CASSMFRGSNTEAFF
d_gene: -
v_gene: TRBV19
abundance: -
j_gene: TRBJ1-1

CDR3nt: TGTGCCAGCAGTTACCTTGCCTTCCCCCCAGATACGCAGTATTTT
CDR3aa: CASSYLAFPPDTQYF
d_gene: -
v_gene: TRBV6-2/TRBV6-3
abundance: -
j_gene: TRBJ2-3

CDR3nt: TGCGCCAGCAGCTTGTTTGGGGGGGAAGAGACCCAGTACTTC
CDR3aa: CASSLFGGEETQYF
d_gene: TRBD2
v_gene: TRBV5-1
abundance: few
j_gene: TRBJ2-5

CDR3nt: TGTGCCAGCTTCTTTGGGGGAGGCACCGGGGAGCTGTTTTTT
CDR3aa: CASFFGGGTGELFF
d_gene: -
v_gene: TRBV28
abundance: -
j_gene: TRBJ2-2

CDR3nt: TGCGCCAGCAGCCCGACAGGGGTAGGCCAGCCCCAGCATTTT
CDR3aa: CASSPTGVGQPQHF
d_gene: TRBD1
v_gene: TRBV5-1
abundance: -
j_gene: TRBJ1-5

CDR3nt: TGCGCCAGCAGCCAAGATCACCTGCCGAACACTGAAGCTTTCTTT
CDR3aa: CASSQDHLPNTEAFF
d_gene: -
v_gene: TRBV4-1
abundance: -
j_gene: TRBJ1-1

CDR3nt: TGTGCCAGCAGTCCGTACAGAGGAGGGGGCTACACCTTC
CDR3aa: CASSPYRGGGYTF
d_gene: -
v_gene: TRBV12-3/TRBV12-4
abundance: -
j_gene: TRBJ1-2